These T cell receptor beta chains were read from a single sample in a study of blood T cell repertoires in COVID-19. The table came from immunoSEQ multiplex PCR; TCRdb's copy has only in-frame clones and leaves some out. Of 150,000 to 200,000 clones in the sample, approximately 80% were seen once. Source material: peripheral blood. These TCRs come from a woman aged 70-85 years with COVID-19, enrolled during active disease. Each CDR3 is given with its conserved first and last residue. The D gene is left open where the match is weak. Size is omitted from some rows. Given values are once, few, many or a class for expanded clones.

v_gene,d_gene,j_gene,abundance,CDR3nt,CDR3aa
TRBV28,TRBD1,TRBJ1-1,NA,TGTGCCAGCAGGGATTCGGGGACAGGGGGCTGGGGTGAAGCTTTCTTT,CASRDSGTGGWGEAFF
TRBV30,NA,TRBJ1-2,few,TGTGCCTGGAGTGTTCAGGGAACCTATGGCTACACCTTC,CAWSVQGTYGYTF
TRBV9,NA,TRBJ2-5,NA,TGTGCCAGCAGCGTAAGGGGCGAAGAGACCCAGTACTTC,CASSVRGEETQYF
TRBV27,NA,TRBJ1-6,NA,TGTGCCAGCAGTCCGAGGGAGATTAATAATTCACCCCTCCACTTT,CASSPREINNSPLHF
TRBV11-2,NA,TRBJ1-2,once,TGTGCCAGCAGCCCGGGACATCTCTTCGGCGGCTACACCTTC,CASSPGHLFGGYTF
TRBV5-4,TRBD2,TRBJ2-2,NA,TGTGCCAGCAGCCTCGGACTAGCGGGAAACACCGGGGAGCTGTTTTTT,CASSLGLAGNTGELFF
TRBV2,TRBD2,TRBJ2-7,NA,TGTGCCAGCAGTCTTGCGGGGCTAGCGGGCCAAAGCTACGAGCAGTACTTC,CASSLAGLAGQSYEQYF
TRBV7-8,NA,TRBJ2-5,once,TGTGCCAGCAGCCAAGCTGCCACCTACGGAGAGACCCAGTACTTC,CASSQAATYGETQYF
TRBV10-3,TRBD1,TRBJ1-1,NA,TGTGCCATCAGTTTAGGCCCCGGACAGGGAGTTGAAGCTTTCTTT,CAISLGPGQGVEAFF
TRBV19,NA,TRBJ2-1,NA,TGTGCCAGTAGTAAGGCACAGTACAATGAGCAGTTCTTC,CASSKAQYNEQFF
TRBV5-5,NA,TRBJ1-5,NA,TGTGCCAGCAGCATGGCCAGCACAGGGTTCGATCAGCCCCAGCATTTT,CASSMASTGFDQPQHF
TRBV29-1,TRBD1,TRBJ1-3,NA,TGCAGCGTTGAAGATTGGGGACAGGGGGGAATTGGAAACACCATATATTTT,CSVEDWGQGGIGNTIYF
TRBV3-1/TRBV3-2,NA,TRBJ1-1,NA,TGTGCCAGCAGCCACAGGGTGGGCACTGAAGCTTTCTTT,CASSHRVGTEAFF
TRBV19,NA,TRBJ2-3,once,TGTGCCAGTCGTTCGCAGGGGGATACGCAGTATTTT,CASRSQGDTQYF
TRBV5-1,TRBD2,TRBJ2-2,NA,TGCGCCAGCAGCTCGGCCCTAGGCGAGGGAGGGGCCGGGGAGCTGTTTTTT,CASSSALGEGGAGELFF
TRBV28,NA,TRBJ2-2,NA,TGTGCCAGCACCTCTACCGGGGAGCTGTTTTTT,CASTSTGELFF
TRBV6-1,NA,TRBJ2-5,NA,TGTGCCAGCAGTCAAGCGGCCGGGGGACCCCAGTACTTC,CASSQAAGGPQYF
TRBV5-6,NA,TRBJ1-2,NA,TGTGCCAGCAGCTTGGGGGCGCTGACCGACCGGGGCTACACCTTC,CASSLGALTDRGYTF
TRBV6-6,NA,TRBJ2-5,few,TGTGCCAGCAGTTACTCGGATCAGGGGACCCAGTACTTC,CASSYSDQGTQYF
TRBV30,NA,TRBJ1-1,NA,TGTGCCTGGAGCTTGAGTGAAAACACTGAAGCTTTCTTT,CAWSLSENTEAFF
TRBV5-6,TRBD1,TRBJ2-2,NA,TGTGCCAGCAGCTCGATTGACAGGGGAAACACCGGGGAGCTGTTTTTT,CASSSIDRGNTGELFF
TRBV30,NA,TRBJ1-5,NA,TGTGCCTGGTCCCGGGATAGCAATCAGCCCCAGCATTTT,CAWSRDSNQPQHF
TRBV7-3,TRBD1,TRBJ1-2,NA,TGTGCCAGCAGCTTAATGGGGGGACAGGGAAGGACGAGTGGCTACACCTTC,CASSLMGGQGRTSGYTF
TRBV2,NA,TRBJ1-2,once,TGTGCCAGCACCCGAGCCCAGGGTAACTATGGCTACACCTTC,CASTRAQGNYGYTF